This passage covers 19 T cell receptor beta chains from one sample sequenced in a study of technical replicates of blood from several donors (dated by TCRdb to the late 2010s). Library prep was done by the immunoSEQ multiplex PCR assay. TCRdb took this table from immuneACCESS and kept in-frame rearrangements with V and J called. Such tables lack part of the clones; where checked against another copy, unresolved V genes explain under half of the gap, and the rest is unexplained. The sample data list approximately 15,000 clones, and under 90% of these were observed just once. Together, the top ten hold around 11% of the sample. Sequencing input: PBMCs. These receptors all come from a human donor in good health.

The V and J genes are TRBV2 and TRBJ2-5, with 7 positions matching TRBD2. In germline, CDR1 is SNHLY, CDR2 FYNNEI. Germline trimming cut 10 bases from V and 9 bases from J; bases unmatched to any gene: 17. This CDR3 comprises 14 residues. The CDR3 DNA sequence: TGTGCCACCACCATTCCGACTAGCACTTACGCCCAGTACTTC. This encodes CATTIPTSTYAQYF.

The V and J genes are TRBV5-8 and TRBJ1-4; 7 bases match TRBD1. The junction had 4 bases not matched to a gene; V was cut back by 4 bases and J by 4 bases. Germline CDR1 is SGHTS and CDR2 is YDEGEE. The CDR3 is 14 amino acids. CDR3 in DNA: TGTGCCAGCAGCCCGGGACAGTTTAATGAAAAACTGTTTTTT. It encodes CASSPGQFNEKLFF. Based on the CDR3 plus reference TRBV5-8 and TRBJ1-4, the full variable domain is EAGVTQSPTHLIKTRGQQATLRCSPISGHTSVYWYQQALGLGLQFLLWYDEGEERNRGNFPPRFSGRQFPNYSSELNVNALELEDSALYLCASSPGQFNEKLFFGSGTQLSVL.

The V call is TRBV18, the J call TRBJ2-3; TRBD2 might be the D (6 bases). The CDR3 covers 16 residues. The V and J ends lost 2 bases and 0 bases respectively, with 12 bases between them. Germline-derived CDR1 and CDR2 are KGHSH and LQKENI. CDR3 sequence reads: CASSPNTGESTDTQYF. The CDR3 region has the DNA TGTGCCAGCTCACCAAATACGGGAGAGAGCACAGATACGCAGTATTTT.

The V and J genes are TRBV19 and TRBJ2-5; TRBD1 aligns across 10 bases. This CDR3 has 15 amino acids. J was trimmed by 6 bases and V by 1 base; bases with no gene match: 5. Looked up from germline, CDR1 is LNHDA and CDR2 is SQIVND (reference sequence). CDR3: CASSIGTGGRKTQYF. As DNA, the CDR3 is TGTGCCAGTAGTATAGGGACAGGGGGTAGGAAGACCCAGTACTTC.

The chain carries TRBV28 and TRBJ1-1; 7 positions agree with TRBD1. The CDR3 has 12 residues. Germline CDR1 reads MDHEN; CDR2 reads SYDVKM. V lost 10 bases and J lost 5; bases outside the gene matches: 7. CDR3 sequence (DNA): TGTGCCACCGAGGGGGCGGTAACTGAAGCTTTCTTT. It codes for CATEGAVTEAFF. The full variable domain, rest sourced from reference TRBV28 and TRBJ1-1, is DVKVTQSSRYLVKRTGEKVFLECVQDMDHENMFWYRQDPGLGLRLIYFSYDVKMKEKGDIPEGYSVSREKKERFSLILESASTNQTSMYLCATEGAVTEAFFGQGTRLTVV.

The chain links TRBV15 to TRBJ2-7; D is possibly TRBD1 (6 bases). Germline V gene data show CDR1 as LNHNV and CDR2 as YYDKDF (reference sequence). This CDR3 spans 16 amino acids. Trimming pared 3 bases from V and 0 bases from J, leaving 15 bases between. The CDR3 sequence is CATSRGTGTLSYEQYF. CDR3 nucleotide sequence: TGTGCCACCAGCAGGGGAACAGGGACCCTCTCCTACGAGCAGTACTTC. The full variable domain, completed using reference TRBV15 and TRBJ2-7, is DAMVIQNPRYQVTQFGKPVTLSCSQTLNHNVMYWYQQKSSQAPKLLFHYYDKDFNNEADTPDNFQSRRPNTSFCFLDIRSPGLGDTAMYLCATSRGTGTLSYEQYFGPGTRLTVT.

In its sample, this clone was seen a few times. The J gene is TRBJ1-1, the V gene TRBV27, with TRBD1 identical over 9 bases. There are 14 residues in the CDR3. CDR1 MNHEY and CDR2 SMNVEV come from the germline V gene (reference sequence). Losses at the gene ends were 6 bases for V and 2 bases for J; bases not matched to a gene: 4. CDR3 sequence reads: CASSRQGGNTEAFF. The DNA of the CDR3 is TGTGCCAGCAGCCGACAGGGGGGAAACACTGAAGCTTTCTTT.

The chain links TRBV7-6 to TRBJ2-7; possible D gene TRBD2, 5 bases. V was shortened by 5 bases and J by 0 bases, with 14 bases between the two germline ends. The CDR3 is made up of 15 amino acids. The germline V gene has CDR1 SGHVS and CDR2 FNYEAQ. Written as DNA, the CDR3 is TGTGCCAGCAGCCCCATGACCAGCGGCTCCTACGAGCAGTACTTC. It encodes CASSPMTSGSYEQYF.

V gene TRBV7-3 combines with J gene TRBJ2-7, with TRBD2 identical over 8 bases. V trimming: 0 bases; J trimming: 6 bases; junction bases outside the gene matches: 4. The CDR3 contains 14 residues. The germline CDR1 and CDR2 sequences are SGHTA and FQGTGA. CDR3 sequence: CASSLTSREGEQYF. The CDR3 DNA reads TGTGCCAGCAGCTTAACTTCACGGGAGGGCGAGCAGTACTTC.

This clone was recorded a few times. This chain connects TRBV11-2 to TRBJ1-1; no reliable D call. V shed 5 bases and J shed 1 base, with 17 bases lying between them. CDR1 is SGHAT and CDR2 is FQNNGV in the germline V gene. The CDR3 runs to 16 residues. The CDR3 sequence is CASSLLGGRRNTEAFF. CDR3 bases: TGTGCCAGCAGCCTTTTGGGAGGTAGGCGGAACACTGAAGCTTTCTTT. Full variable domain (rest looked up from reference TRBV11-2 and TRBJ1-1): EAGVAQSPRYKIIEKRQSVAFWCNPISGHATLYWYQQILGQGPKLLIQFQNNGVVDDSQLPKDRFSAERLKGVDSTLKIQPAKLEDSAVYLCASSLLGGRRNTEAFFGQGTRLTVV.

The gene calls are TRBV18 and TRBJ1-1; TRBD1 matches at 11 bases. The germline gives CDR1 KGHSH, CDR2 LQKENI. This CDR3 is built from 19 residues. Trimming removed 3 bases from V and 2 bases from J; junction bases left unmatched: 14. CDR3: CASSPRTGGVKFSNTEAFF. The CDR3 DNA is TGTGCCAGCTCACCTCGGACAGGGGGCGTCAAATTCAGCAACACTGAAGCTTTCTTT.

J is TRBJ1-2 and V is TRBV27; 8 bases are a match to TRBD1. This CDR3 contains 14 residues. The germline V gene has CDR1 MNHEY and CDR2 SMNVEV (reference sequence). With 4 bases clipped from V and 2 bases from J, the junction kept 3 bases outside the gene matches. The CDR3 sequence is CASSSSGGNYGYTF. The CDR3 nucleotides are TGTGCCAGCAGTTCCTCAGGGGGCAACTATGGCTACACCTTC.

The chain has TRBV6-1 and TRBJ2-7; 11 bases line up with TRBD2. Germline values: CDR1 MNHNS, CDR2 SASEGT. This CDR3 has 15 amino acids. The trim removed 5 bases at V and 4 bases at J, leaving 7 bases unmatched. The CDR3 nucleotides read TGTGCCAGCAGTCGGCTAGCGGGAGGTGAATACGAGCAGTACTTC. This gives the protein CASSRLAGGEYEQYF.

The chain is built from TRBV6-1 and TRBJ2-7, with D possibly being TRBD1 (5 bases). Germline V CDR1 and CDR2: MNHNS, SASEGT. This CDR3 region has 11 residues. Trimming took off 7 bases at V and 3 bases at J, with 7 bases between the two ends. The CDR3: CASTGHYEQYF. The CDR3 DNA follows: TGTGCCAGCACAGGACACTACGAGCAGTACTTC.

This clone has a handful of counts. The rearrangement links TRBV6-4 to TRBJ2-2; 7 bases agree with TRBD1. The CDR3 runs to 14 residues. Germline trimming cut 2 bases from V and 3 bases from J; bases unmatched to any gene: 0. Germline CDR1 reads MRHNA; CDR2 reads SNTAGT. CDR3: CASSDGTDTGELFF. CDR3 bases: TGTGCCAGCAGTGACGGGACAGACACCGGGGAGCTGTTTTTT.

The V gene is TRBV11-3, the J gene TRBJ2-1; D gene uncertain. V lost 1 base, J lost 0 bases, and 7 bases lay in between. This CDR3 has 15 residues. CDR1 SGHNT and CDR2 YENEEA come from the germline V gene. The CDR3 region has the DNA TGTGCCAGCAGCTTAGGTGGCGGCTCCTACAATGAGCAGTTCTTC. Protein product: CASSLGGGSYNEQFF.

The chain employs TRBV30 and TRBJ2-5, with 12 bases that match TRBD2. V shed 8 bases and J 4 bases; nucleotides not matched to a gene: 5. Germline values: CDR1 GTSNPN, CDR2 SVGIG (reference sequence). CDR3 length equals 13 residues. The CDR3 DNA follows: TGTGCCCTCAGACTAGCGGGAGCAGAGACCCAGTACTTC. This sequence encodes CALRLAGAETQYF.

The V and J genes are TRBV6-1 and TRBJ2-3; 10 bases line up with TRBD2. The V gene end was trimmed by 0 bases and the J gene end by 1 base; junction bases not matched to a gene: 1. This CDR3 has 16 residues. CDR1 MNHNS and CDR2 SASEGT come from the germline V gene. In DNA form, the CDR3 reads TGTGCCAGCAGTGAAGCGCTAGCGGGAGGCACAGATACGCAGTATTTT. As protein: CASSEALAGGTDTQYF.

This clone was seen just once. The CDR3 is CASSDPPKRGGEFF. CDR3 DNA sequence: TGTGCCAGCAGTGACCCACCCAAGCGGGGAGGCGAGTTCTTC. The chain is built from TRBV6-1 and TRBJ2-1, with 7 bases fitting TRBD2. Per germline, CDR1 MNHNS and CDR2 SASEGT. The length of the CDR3 is 14 residues. The V segment lost 3 bases and the J segment 14 bases; nucleotides outside the gene matches: 13.